This record looks at one T cell receptor (beta chain) sequence and its context. What this receptor recognizes is not known. Within one base of it there is no much larger clone, and no base qualities were kept. The sample comes from a study of T cell responses to AZD1222 COVID-19 vaccine (dated by TCRdb to the early 2020s). In the study overall: A total of 230 to 250 trial participants underwent TCR sequencing, of whom roughly 210 received two doses of AZD1222 and around 25 received two doses of the MenACWY control vaccine. Trial participants were enrolled by age into subgroups of 18-55, 56-69 and 70-plus years, and around 140, 26 and 57 TCR-sequenced participants, respectively, were included in these subgroups. Results the study describes overall, beyond this receptor: The whole spike protein was spanned by vaccine-associated CD4 TCRs, and dominant responses were seen in regions 160-218 and 743-854. Participants were mostly white British and included more females than males, and it was suggested by the authors that clonal diversity may have been underestimated. The 56-69-year group was small, and its depth increase did not reach significance, likely because of low power. Conclusions about previously exposed vaccinees are limited, since just a handful of AZD1222 recipients were seropositive for SARS-CoV-2 at baseline. Reportedly, almost half of the unique spike-specific TCRs recognized epitopes lying outside the regions that are mutated in the B.1.351 and B.1.1.7 variants. After two AZD1222 doses, both the breadth and the depth of spike-specific TCRs were significantly higher than at day 0 and than in MenACWY recipients. Because no samples from the day 14 peak response were available, repertoires could be characterized only after the peak T cell response.

The time point label, as the study defines it: about 28 days (+/-7) after the second vaccine dose. Because spike-specific TCR depth and breadth did not differ between the two schedules, AZD1222 recipients who got a second dose at roughly 4 weeks were pooled with those who got a second dose at roughly 12 weeks. Samples from vaccinated people were obtained from the UK trials COV001 and COV002, which included a single-blind randomized controlled phase 2/3 trial of AZD1222 (ChAdOx1 nCoV-19) in healthy adults. Trial participant PBMC samples were collected at day 0 and day 28 after the second dose for TCRbeta chain sequencing. CDR1 and CDR2 are read off the germline V gene as KGHDR and SFDVKD. Including the terminal cysteine and phenylalanine, the CDR3 comprises 11 residues. The kept DNA is CDR3 alone, 33 bases in frame from the first base. V is shortened by 6 bases, J by 7 bases, and the region joining them spans 6 bases.

The CDR3 regions of human TCRbeta chains were subjected to immunosequencing. As for how the authors treated the data: Repertoire TCRs were matched against a reference library of SARS-CoV-2-specific TCRs generated with the MIRA antigen-specificity platform. Breadth was defined as the fraction of unique TCRs that were SARS-CoV-2-associated, and depth was defined as the fraction of total T cells that were SARS-CoV-2-associated. Using the MIRA data, every spike-specific TCR was mapped to the spike region that the TCR reacted to and assigned to either a CD4 or a CD8 class. Log10-transformed breadth and depth values were compared by one-way ANOVA with Sidak's multiple comparisons tests. TCRdb provides this immuneACCESS table in a form limited to in-frame rearrangements. Some clones are lacking; in checked studies, under half of them reflect an unresolved V gene, and why the rest are absent is not known. V and J calls and clone size come straight from that table; D and trimming were deduced from the DNA. The sample profile shows about 69,000 clones; 70% to 90% of them were found once. Jointly, the top ten make up roughly 25% of the sample.

The chain couples TRBV24-1 to TRBJ2-1; the D gene remains uncertain. Here the sequenced sample was peripheral blood, taken 28 days after the second AZD1222 dose. This clonotype originated in an adult who received the AZD1222 COVID-19 vaccine. The CDR3 protein sequence reads: CATSKGNEQFF. The DNA sequence is TGTGCCACCAGTAAGGGTAATGAGCAGTTCTTC.